One sample yielded the 22 T cell receptor beta chains listed below, sequenced in a study of read filtering for tumor transcriptome and immune sequencing (dated by TCRdb to about 2020). Instrument used: Illumina HiSeq 4000. Starting from 400 ng RNA, TCR libraries were constructed with the Immunoverse kit using molecular barcoded adaptors that cover the alpha/delta and beta/gamma chains. Starting from the raw public reads, TCRdb applied fastp trimming at Q25, assembled clones with MiXCR and retained in-frame beta chains. Entries that share a CDR3 protein sequence are merged under the most common genes and DNA. In all, the sample holds tens of thousands of distinct CDR3 sequences, and roughly 13% of those were seen once. 25% to 35% of the sample rests with the top ten. Sequences were obtained from a population of CD138-negative cells sorted from bone marrow. The cell subset or site label, read with the paper, signifies: bone marrow mononuclear cells depleted of CD138+ plasma/myeloma cells by negative magnetic selection. These receptors were obtained from a donor over 35 with multiple myeloma.

This clonotype came up many times. The chain carries TRBV5-1 and TRBJ2-3; 7 nucleotides agree with TRBD1. V shed 1 base and J 6 bases; nucleotides not matched to a gene: 8. In germline, CDR1 is SGHRS, CDR2 YFSETQ. The CDR3 has 15 residues. The CDR3 spells CASSLIGGAGDTQYF. The CDR3, as DNA: TGCGCCAGCAGCTTGATAGGGGGCGCAGGGGATACGCAGTATTTT.

This clonotype was seen many times. J is TRBJ2-7 and V is TRBV19; D remains ambiguous. Trimming stripped 2 bases from V and 3 bases from J, with 14 bases between. CDR3 length: 15 residues. CDR1 is LNHDA and CDR2 is SQIVND in the germline V gene (reference sequence). The CDR3 reads CASSINPTAVYEQYF. The CDR3, as DNA: TGTGCCAGTAGTATAAATCCGACGGCTGTCTACGAGCAGTACTTC.

This clonotype has only a few counts. J is TRBJ2-3 and V is TRBV29-1; TRBD2 is a possible D gene (6 bases). The CDR3 has 16 residues. Germline V gives CDR1 SQVTM, CDR2 ANQGSEA. V was clipped by 1 base and J by 0 bases, with 14 bases between them. Here the CDR3 DNA reads TGCAGCGTTGAAGGGGAGGTCAGTTCTAGCACAGATACGCAGTATTTT. Its translation is CSVEGEVSSSTDTQYF.

The sample holds many counts of this clonotype. The chain carries TRBV29-1 and TRBJ2-2; 10 bases map to TRBD1. Germline CDR1 SQVTM, CDR2 ANQGSEA. This CDR3 contains 13 residues. After removal of 6 bases from V and 3 bases from J, the junction contained 1 base not matched to a gene. DNA of the CDR3: TGCAGCGTCGGACAGGGGGACACCGGGGAGCTGTTTTTT. This codes for CSVGQGDTGELFF.

This clonotype occurred a few times. Just one base apart from a much larger clone, this may be a read error. This chain uses TRBV29-1 with TRBJ2-7; 10 nucleotides align to TRBD1. From germline, CDR1 is SQVTM and CDR2 ANQGSEA. The CDR3 has 13 amino acids. This CDR3 is CSVQGTGVYERYF. The CDR3 region has the DNA TGCAGCGTTCAAGGGACAGGGGTCTACGAGCGGTACTTC.

This clonotype has more than one count but fewer than ten. The chain couples TRBV7-9 to TRBJ2-1; 8 positions match TRBD2. CDR3 length: 19 residues. Germline lookup yields CDR1 SEHNR and CDR2 FQNEAQ (reference sequence). The V gene end was trimmed by 1 base and the J gene end by 6 bases; junction bases not matched to a gene: 17. This CDR3 reads CASSLDYTWGSGTVNEQFF. CDR3 bases: TGTGCCAGCAGCTTAGACTATACCTGGGGTAGCGGGACTGTCAATGAGCAGTTCTTC.

This clonotype was detected many times. The V and J genes are TRBV6-2 or TRBV6-3 and TRBJ1-5, with TRBD1 matching over 8 bases. This CDR3 spans 14 amino acids. Germline CDR1 MNHEY, CDR2 SVGEGT. Unmatched junction bases numbered 7, after V lost 6 bases and J lost 6 bases. The DNA for the CDR3 is TGTGCCAGCAGCCGAGGACAGGGATTTCAGCCCCAGCATTTT. Translating gives CASSRGQGFQPQHF.

In the case of this clonotype: Being one base from a much bigger clone, this may be a read error. This rearrangement joins TRBV29-1 to TRBJ2-1; weak D call: TRBD1 (6 bases). This CDR3 region has 14 residues. The germline V gene has CDR1 SQVTM and CDR2 ANQGSEA. For the CDR3, the DNA is TGCAGCGGGACAGTTCAGCAGGGCTACAATGAGCAGCTCTTC. Protein: CSGTVQQGYNEQLF.

There are a few counts of this clonotype. A read error is possible here, since a much larger clone lies one base away. Here the CDR3 omits its conserved ending phenylalanine or tryptophan, so a read error is the likely source. The gene calls are TRBV11-2 and TRBJ1-2; D is unclear. There are 13 residues in the CDR3. Germline-derived CDR1 and CDR2 are SGHAT and FQNNGV. Trimming pared 5 bases from V and 8 bases from J, leaving 15 bases between. CDR3 amino acids: CASSPLRGSGYTL. The CDR3, as DNA: TGTGCCAGCAGCCCCCTTCGGGGTTCCGGCTACACCCTC.

This clonotype was observed at least ten times. The gene calls are TRBV28 and TRBJ2-5; TRBD2 matches 12 bases. This CDR3 contains 14 residues. Germline assignment: CDR1 MDHEN and CDR2 SYDVKM. V lost 6 bases to trimming and J lost 5 bases; unmatched junction nucleotides: 4. CDR3 DNA: TGTGCCAGCAGCGGACTAGCGGGGTTCGAGACCCAGTACTTC. This sequence encodes CASSGLAGFETQYF.

The table lists this clonotype with a few counts. The rearrangement links TRBV20-1 to TRBJ2-3; the match to TRBD1 covers 7 bases. Germline trimming cut 5 bases from V and 1 base from J; bases unmatched to any gene: 6. Germline assignment: CDR1 DFQATT and CDR2 SNEGSKA (reference sequence). The CDR3 spans 14 residues. The CDR3, as DNA: TGCAGTGCTCCTTACAGGGGCCGCACAGATACGCAGTATTTT. This codes for CSAPYRGRTDTQYF.

This clonotype was detected many times. Germline is not matched at one junction end, which may reflect a read error. CDR3 coding DNA: TGTGCCAGCAGCCAAGTCCGGTGGCGGGAGAGCACAGATACGCAGTATTTT. It translates to CASSQVRWRESTDTQYF. The rearrangement links TRBV4-3 to TRBJ2-3; TRBD2 matches at 7 bases. The CDR3 loop spans 17 amino acids. CDR1 is LGHNA, CDR2 YSLEER, per germline.

The CDR3 region has the DNA TGTGCCAGCAGCTCCAGGGGGCCGGAGACCCAGTACTTC. Protein: CASSSRGPETQYF. The rearrangement uses TRBV7-9 and TRBJ2-5; 8 bases are a match to TRBD1. The germline V gene encodes CDR1 SEHNR and CDR2 FQNEAQ (reference sequence). Losses at the gene ends were 4 bases for V and 5 bases for J; bases not matched to a gene: 3. The CDR3 runs to 13 residues.

This clonotype was seen at least ten times. The J gene is TRBJ2-3, the V gene TRBV7-2; TRBD1 is a possible D gene (6 bases). Germline loops: CDR1 SGHTA, CDR2 FQGNSA. V lost 5 bases to trimming and J lost 1 base, with 25 bases between them. This CDR3 region has 19 residues. The CDR3 region is CASSPRRGGDPRRTDTQYF. CDR3 DNA: TGTGCCAGCAGCCCGCGAAGAGGGGGAGACCCAAGACGCACAGATACGCAGTATTTT.

This clonotype showed up many times. J is TRBJ2-5 and V is TRBV5-1; 12 bases are shared with TRBD2. Germline values: CDR1 SGHRS, CDR2 YFSETQ. The CDR3 totals 15 residues. Trimming cost V 4 bases and J 4 bases; bases outside gene matches: 5. Here the CDR3 reads CASSMTSGSRETQYF. The CDR3 coding sequence is TGCGCCAGCAGCATGACTAGCGGGAGTCGAGAGACCCAGTACTTC.

The rearrangement links TRBV14 to TRBJ2-3; D uncertain. Germline CDR1 and CDR2: SGHDN and FVKESK. The CDR3 length is 14 residues. The V and J ends lost 0 bases and 0 bases respectively, with 4 bases between them. The CDR3 bases are TGTGCCAGCAGCCAAGAAGCCAGCACAGATACGCAGTATTTT. It is translated as CASSQEASTDTQYF.

This clonotype turned up a few times. A much larger clone lies a single base off, so this may be a read error. The chain recombines TRBV18 with TRBJ1-1; no clear D. This CDR3 has 12 amino acids. CDR1 is KGHSH and CDR2 is LQKENI in the germline V gene. In DNA, the CDR3 is TGTGCCGGCTCACCACCAAAGGGAGAAGCTTTCTTT. This codes for CAGSPPKGEAFF.

In this sample, this clonotype turned up many times. This chain uses TRBV16 with TRBJ2-6, with D uncertain. The V and J ends lost 4 bases and 0 bases respectively, with 7 bases between them. The CDR3 is made up of 15 amino acids. From germline, CDR1 is KGHSY and CDR2 FQNENV. The CDR3 DNA sequence: TGTGCCAGCAGCCCGTTGGTCTCTGGGGCCAACGTCCTGACTTTC. It encodes CASSPLVSGANVLTF.

This clonotype appeared once. Since the CDR3 does not end with the conserved phenylalanine or tryptophan, this likely comes from a read error. This sequence joins TRBV7-9 and TRBJ2-3; D gene ambiguous. CDR3 length: 12 residues. Germline loops: CDR1 SEHNR, CDR2 FQNEAQ (reference sequence). CDR3 DNA: TGTGCCAGCAGCTTCTACACAGAAACGCAGTATTTA. It translates to CASSFYTETQYL.

This clonotype occurred many times. The gene calls are TRBV4-2 and TRBJ2-3; 8 bases agree with TRBD2. The germline CDR1 and CDR2 sequences are LGHNA and YNFKEQ. The ends lost 0 bases at V and 0 bases at J; junction bases unmatched: 8. The CDR3 spans 18 residues. In DNA, the CDR3 is TGTGCCAGCAGCCAAGATCCCTATACGGGGGGGAGCACAGATACGCAGTATTTT. This translates into CASSQDPYTGGSTDTQYF.

This clonotype was seen at least ten times. This chain uses TRBV10-3 with TRBJ2-1; unclear D gene. The CDR3 has 13 amino acids. Germline CDR1 is ENHRY and CDR2 is SYGVKD. V lost 7 bases and J lost 2, with 9 bases in between. CDR3 in amino acids: CAINPPPYNEQFF. The CDR3 DNA is TGTGCCATCAACCCCCCACCCTACAATGAGCAGTTCTTC.

This clonotype has ten or more counts. The rearrangement uses TRBV5-5 and TRBJ2-7, with 8 bases lining up with TRBD1. With 6 bases clipped from V and 5 bases from J, the junction kept 7 bases outside the gene matches. The CDR3 covers 13 residues. The germline V gene encodes CDR1 SGHKS and CDR2 YYEKEE (reference sequence). CDR3 nucleotide sequence: TGTGCCAGCACCATGCCAGGGGGCCACGAGCAGTACTTC. This encodes CASTMPGGHEQYF.